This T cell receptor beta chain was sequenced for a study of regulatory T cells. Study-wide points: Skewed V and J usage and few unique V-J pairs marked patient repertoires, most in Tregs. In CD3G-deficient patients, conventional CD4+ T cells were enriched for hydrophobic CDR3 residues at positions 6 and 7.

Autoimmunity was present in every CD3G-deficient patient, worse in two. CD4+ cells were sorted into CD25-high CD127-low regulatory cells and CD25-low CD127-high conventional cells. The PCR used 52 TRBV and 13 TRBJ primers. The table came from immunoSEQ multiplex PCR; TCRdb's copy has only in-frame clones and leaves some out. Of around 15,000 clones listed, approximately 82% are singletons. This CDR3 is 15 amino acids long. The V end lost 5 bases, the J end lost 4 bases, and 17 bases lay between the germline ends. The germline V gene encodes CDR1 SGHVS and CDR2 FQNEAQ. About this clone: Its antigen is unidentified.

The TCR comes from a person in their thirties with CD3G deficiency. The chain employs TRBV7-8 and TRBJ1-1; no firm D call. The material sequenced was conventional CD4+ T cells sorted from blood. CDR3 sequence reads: CASSPGWGKATEAFF. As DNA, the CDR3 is TGTGCCAGCAGCCCCGGGTGGGGTAAGGCCACTGAAGCTTTCTTT.